A single sample is the source of the 23 T cell receptor beta chains below, sequenced in a study of blood T cell repertoires in COVID-19. Some clones are missing from TCRdb's copy, which holds only in-frame ones; the method was immunoSEQ multiplex PCR. This table holds 300,000 to 450,000 clones, around 89% found once. Sequencing was carried out using PBMCs or T cells enriched from blood (not recorded which). The receptors come from a woman between 18 and 30 years old who had recovered from COVID-19.

The chain joins TRBV7-3 to TRBJ1-2; D might be TRBD1 (6 bases). V lost 2 bases and J 6 bases, leaving 13 bases between the germline ends. This CDR3 spans 14 amino acids. Germline CDR1 and CDR2: SGHTA and FQGTGA. This chain's CDR3 is CASSLSDSFNGYTF. The CDR3 region has the DNA TGTGCCAGCAGCTTATCGGACAGTTTCAATGGCTACACCTTC.

This clone was seen just once. The CDR3 sequence is CASSEAGQGRETQYF. The CDR3 region has the DNA TGTGCCAGCAGCGAAGCGGGACAGGGGCGGGAGACCCAGTACTTC. The V gene is TRBV9, the J gene TRBJ2-5; 10 bases are a match to TRBD1. Germline-derived CDR1 and CDR2 are SGDLS and YYNGEE. There are 15 residues in the CDR3. V trimming: 3 bases; J trimming: 5 bases; junction bases outside the gene matches: 7.

The chain's CDR3 is CASSLEAGAAINEKLFF. CDR3 bases: TGCGCCAGCAGCTTGGAGGCAGGGGCGGCCATTAATGAAAAACTGTTTTTT. The rearrangement uses TRBV5-1 and TRBJ1-4; tentatively, D is TRBD1 (6 bases). The CDR3 is 17 amino acids. CDR1 is SGHRS, CDR2 YFSETQ, per germline. Trimming cost V 0 bases and J 4 bases, with 16 bases left between them.

The chain combines TRBV15 with TRBJ2-1, with D possibly TRBD2 on 5 matching bases. Trimming took off 1 base at V and 6 bases at J, with 10 bases between the two ends. There are 14 residues in the CDR3. Germline V gene data show CDR1 as LNHNV and CDR2 as YYDKDF (reference sequence). Here the CDR3 DNA reads TGTGCCACCAGCAGAGGGGGAGAGACCAATGAGCAGTTCTTC. This gives the protein CATSRGGETNEQFF.

This chain links TRBV18 with TRBJ2-7; maybe TRBD1 (5 bases). The V end lost 3 bases, the J end lost 2 bases, and 11 bases lay between the germline ends. The CDR3 is made up of 14 amino acids. CDR1 and CDR2 from the germline V gene are KGHSH and LQKENI. The CDR3 nucleotides read TGTGCCAGCTCACCTAGCAGGGATGCCTACGAGCAGTACTTC. Protein: CASSPSRDAYEQYF.

The gene calls are TRBV19 and TRBJ2-2; 8 positions match TRBD1. The trim removed 8 bases at V and 5 bases at J, leaving 10 bases unmatched. The CDR3 length is 15 residues. Germline CDR1 reads LNHDA; CDR2 reads SQIVND (reference sequence). In DNA, the CDR3 is TGTGCCAGTGGGGGAGAGGGACAGGTGACCGGGGAGCTGTTTTTT. Its translation is CASGGEGQVTGELFF.

This clone was seen once. This CDR3 is CASRGVWQPGTGELFF. DNA for the CDR3: TGTGCCAGCAGAGGGGTATGGCAGCCGGGTACCGGGGAGCTGTTTTTT. The chain is built from TRBV7-6 and TRBJ2-2; D possibly corresponds to TRBD1 (5 bases). Germline V gene data show CDR1 as SGHVS and CDR2 as FNYEAQ. The CDR3 is made up of 16 amino acids. V lost 6 bases, J lost 5 bases, and 19 bases lay in between.

This clone showed up just once. The CDR3 is CASSYDREVEKLFF. The CDR3 nucleotides are TGTGCCAGCAGTTACGACAGGGAGGTTGAAAAACTGTTTTTT. The J gene is TRBJ1-4, the V gene TRBV6-5; 7 bases are a match to TRBD1. V gave up 2 bases and J gave up 7 bases; unmatched junction bases: 4. Germline V gene data show CDR1 as MNHEY and CDR2 as SVGAGI. The CDR3 sequence is 14 residues long.

The chain employs TRBV16 and TRBJ1-1; D is uncertain. This CDR3 contains 14 residues. With 4 bases removed from V and 1 base from J, the gap between germline ends came to 10 bases. Germline assignment: CDR1 KGHSY and CDR2 FQNENV. In DNA form, the CDR3 reads TGTGCCAGCAGCCTAGTAGTATGGAACACTGAAGCTTTCTTT. It codes for CASSLVVWNTEAFF.

The chain has TRBV5-1 and TRBJ2-2; 7 bases align to TRBD2. CDR1 and CDR2 (germline): SGHRS, YFSETQ. V lost 4 bases, J lost 3 bases, and 9 bases stayed unmatched. This CDR3 spans 16 amino acids. DNA for the CDR3: TGCGCCAGCAGCCCCCCGGGGGGTTTGGACACCGGGGAGCTGTTTTTT. Protein: CASSPPGGLDTGELFF.

This chain joins TRBV4-3 and TRBJ2-2; perhaps TRBD1 as D (5 bases). Trimming stripped 0 bases from V and 6 bases from J, with 20 bases between. CDR1 is LGHNA and CDR2 is YSLEER in the germline V gene. There are 18 residues in the CDR3. The CDR3 DNA reads TGCGCCAGCAGCCAAGATCGGAGCAGGGTTTCATCTGCCGGGGAGCTGTTTTTT. Amino acid sequence: CASSQDRSRVSSAGELFF.

The gene calls are TRBV6-4 and TRBJ1-4; the match to TRBD1 covers 7 bases. The CDR3 runs 16 residues. The V gene end was trimmed by 5 bases and the J gene end by 5 bases; junction bases not matched to a gene: 11. Germline CDR1 and CDR2: MRHNA and SNTAGT. The CDR3: CASSSWGQRANEKLFF. In DNA, the CDR3 is TGTGCCAGCAGTTCTTGGGGACAGCGAGCGAATGAAAAACTGTTTTTT.

The chain links TRBV19 to TRBJ1-2, with D hard to call. Germline CDR1 reads LNHDA; CDR2 reads SQIVND (reference sequence). Trimming stripped 1 base from V and 2 bases from J, with 8 bases between. The CDR3 contains 14 residues. CDR3 sequence (DNA): TGTGCCAGTAGTATAGGGGCGTTAAACTATGGCTACACCTTC. This translates into CASSIGALNYGYTF. The full variable domain, rest sourced from reference TRBV19 and TRBJ1-2, is DGGITQSPKYLFRKEGQNVTLSCEQNLNHDAMYWYRQDPGQGLRLIYYSQIVNDFQKGDIAEGYSVSREKKESFPLTVTSAQKNPTAFYLCASSIGALNYGYTFGSGTRLTVV.

The chain has TRBV19 and TRBJ2-7, with unresolved D. The V gene's germline CDR1 is LNHDA and CDR2 SQIVND (reference sequence). The CDR3 is 13 amino acids. V lost 5 bases and J lost 4, with 12 bases in between. The CDR3 is CASSVGGAYEQYF. CDR3 DNA: TGTGCCAGTAGTGTGGGTGGAGCTTACGAGCAGTACTTC.

The V gene is TRBV5-4, the J gene TRBJ1-2; D perhaps matches TRBD1 (5 bases). The CDR3 has 14 residues. Trimming stripped 1 base from V and 8 bases from J, with 15 bases between. Germline CDR1 reads SGHNT; CDR2 reads YYREEE (reference sequence). In DNA, the CDR3 is TGTGCCAGCAGCTTGATGGGGGGAGGAGGCGGCTACACCTTC. Translation: CASSLMGGGGGYTF.

V usage is TRBV2 and J usage is TRBJ2-7; unclear D gene. The germline V gene encodes CDR1 SNHLY and CDR2 FYNNEI. The CDR3 is 9 amino acids. The V end was cut by 10 bases, the J end by 3 bases, with 4 bases between. The CDR3 DNA is TGTGCCACCGGCTACGAGCAGTACTTC. It encodes CATGYEQYF.

The gene calls are TRBV5-1 and TRBJ1-1; D is perhaps TRBD1 (5 bases). With 0 bases removed from V and 7 bases from J, the gap between germline ends came to 10 bases. From germline, CDR1 is SGHRS and CDR2 YFSETQ. This CDR3 contains 13 residues. As DNA, the CDR3 is TGCGCCAGCAGCTTGGACAGGACGAGTGAAGCTTTCTTT. Translated: CASSLDRTSEAFF. The complete variable domain, with remaining parts taken from reference TRBV5-1 and TRBJ1-1, reads KAGVTQTPRYLIKTRGQQVTLSCSPISGHRSVSWYQQTPGQGLQFLFEYFSETQRNKGNFPGRFSGRQFSNSRSEMNVSTLELGDSALYLCASSLDRTSEAFFGQGTRLTVV.

CDR3 bases: TGCGCCAGCAGCTCGAGGACAGGGATCTATGGCTACACCTTC. This codes for CASSSRTGIYGYTF. The genes are TRBV5-1 and TRBJ1-2; 8 positions agree with TRBD1. Germline CDR1 is SGHRS and CDR2 is YFSETQ. The ends lost 3 bases at V and 4 bases at J; junction bases unmatched: 5. This CDR3 contains 14 residues.

The genes are TRBV12-3 or TRBV12-4 and TRBJ2-7; D is unresolved. V dropped 4 bases and J dropped 4 bases, with 5 bases sitting between them. The CDR3 is 11 amino acids. CDR3 protein: CASSSLYEQYF. The CDR3 nucleotides read TGTGCCAGCAGTTCCTTGTACGAGCAGTACTTC.

V gene TRBV19 combines with J gene TRBJ2-2, with 9 bases identical to TRBD2. The length of the CDR3 is 18 residues. Per the germline V gene, CDR1 is LNHDA and CDR2 is SQIVND (reference sequence). V shed 4 bases and J 3 bases; nucleotides not matched to a gene: 12. The CDR3 DNA is TGTGCCAGTAGTAAACGATTAAAGCGGGGGGACGACACCGGGGAGCTGTTTTTT. Translation: CASSKRLKRGDDTGELFF.

V gene TRBV12-3 or TRBV12-4 combines with J gene TRBJ1-1; tentative D call: TRBD1 (6 bases). V dropped 0 bases and J dropped 11 bases, with 13 bases sitting between them. The CDR3 has 13 residues. CDR3 protein: CASSLALTGTAFF. The CDR3 DNA reads TGTGCCAGCAGTTTAGCGCTAACAGGGACGGCTTTCTTT.

V gene TRBV19 combines with J gene TRBJ1-6; D remains unclear. V lost 1 base to trimming and J lost 9 bases, with 16 bases between them. Germline V gives CDR1 LNHDA, CDR2 SQIVND (reference sequence). The CDR3 length is 16 residues. The CDR3 region has the DNA TGTGCCAGTAGTATAGCGGAGACCCCGCGGATTTCACCCCTCCACTTT. This translates into CASSIAETPRISPLHF. Together with reference TRBV19 and TRBJ1-6, the CDR3 gives the full variable domain: DGGITQSPKYLFRKEGQNVTLSCEQNLNHDAMYWYRQDPGQGLRLIYYSQIVNDFQKGDIAEGYSVSREKKESFPLTVTSAQKNPTAFYLCASSIAETPRISPLHFGNGTRLTVT.

The rearrangement uses TRBV5-1 and TRBJ2-5; TRBD1 aligns across 7 bases. Germline loops: CDR1 SGHRS, CDR2 YFSETQ. Trimming removed 4 bases from V and 1 base from J; junction bases left unmatched: 10. This CDR3 contains 16 residues. The CDR3 is CASSLGQLSSQETQYF. Written as DNA, the CDR3 is TGCGCCAGCAGCCTGGGACAGCTAAGCTCCCAAGAGACCCAGTACTTC.